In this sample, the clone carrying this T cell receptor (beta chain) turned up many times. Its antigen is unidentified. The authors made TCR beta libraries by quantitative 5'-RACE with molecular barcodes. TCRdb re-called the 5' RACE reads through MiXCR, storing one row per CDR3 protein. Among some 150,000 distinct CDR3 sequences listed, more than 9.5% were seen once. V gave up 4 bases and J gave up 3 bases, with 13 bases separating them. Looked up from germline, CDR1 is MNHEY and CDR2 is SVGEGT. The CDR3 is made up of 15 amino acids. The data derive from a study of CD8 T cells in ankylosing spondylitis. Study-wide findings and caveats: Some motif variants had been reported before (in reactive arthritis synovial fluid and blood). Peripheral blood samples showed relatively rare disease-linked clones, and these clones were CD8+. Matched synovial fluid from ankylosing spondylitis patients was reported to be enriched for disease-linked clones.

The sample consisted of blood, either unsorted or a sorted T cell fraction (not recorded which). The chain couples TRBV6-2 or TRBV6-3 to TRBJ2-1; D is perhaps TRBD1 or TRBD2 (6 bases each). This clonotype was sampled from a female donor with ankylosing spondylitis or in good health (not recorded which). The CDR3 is CASSWGAFGYNEQFF. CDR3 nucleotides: TGTGCCAGCAGTTGGGGGGCCTTTGGCTACAATGAGCAGTTCTTC.